This T cell receptor beta chain was recorded in a study of blood T cell repertoires in COVID-19. Across the whole study: COVID-19 samples, acute and convalescent, were from the United States, Italy and Spain. In each case, the material was cDNA or gDNA derived from T cells, B-cell-depleted T cells, or PBMCs.

Study processing details: Estimated nucleated cell counts came from reference gene primer amplification. The table came from immunoSEQ multiplex PCR; TCRdb's copy has only in-frame clones and leaves some out. That table gives V, J and clone size, and the DNA gave D and trimming. The data contain around 53,000 clones, approximately 80% of them seen just once; the ten biggest clones take up around 43%. Germline CDR1 reads LGHNT; CDR2 reads FRNRAP. V was shortened by 5 bases and J by 6 bases, with 14 bases between the two germline ends. The CDR3 extends over 13 amino acids. The chain uses TRBV12-5 and TRBJ2-7, with TRBD1 as a possible D gene (6 bases). This TCR derives from a man aged 70 or older with active or convalescent COVID-19. The specimen was peripheral blood. This CDR3 reads CASGPGTSSEQYF. DNA of the CDR3: TGTGCTAGTGGTCCGGGGACAAGTTCCGAGCAGTACTTC.